Included here is one T cell receptor beta chain sequence, with context. A multiplex PCR was run with 60 Vbeta primers and 13 Jbeta primers. This table comes from immunoSEQ multiplex PCR, and its TCRdb copy is limited to in-frame clones, with some not included. The repertoire consists of some 130,000 clones, with roughly two thirds occurring once and the leading ten covering about 1.6%. This specimen comes from a study of cytomegalovirus exposure and HLA in healthy donors. CDR1 is MDHEN, CDR2 SYDVKM, per germline. V lost 4 bases and J 11 bases, leaving 20 bases between the germline ends. The CDR3 extends over 15 amino acids. Each donor's status was that of a healthy bone marrow donor.

The genes are TRBV28 and TRBJ2-2; D gene ambiguous. The receptor was isolated from a man aged 25-45 years in good health and CMV-seropositive. Sequencing used PBMCs. CDR3 in DNA: TGTGCCAGCAGTTCGGAGAAGACTCACCATTCAGAGCTGTTTTTT. Translation gives CASSSEKTHHSELFF.